This T cell receptor (beta chain) derives from a study of human T cells and chemical hapten exposure. Findings and caveats of the study: Those TCRs sitting above 1 in 1000 frequency stayed the same with DPC sensitization.

This clonotype appeared many times. Its antigen remains unknown. TCRdb redid the calling of the RACE reads with MiXCR, one entry per CDR3 protein. The table lists fewer than 500,000 distinct CDR3 sequences, about 4.4% of them singletons, with 2% to 2.5% in the top ten. With V trimmed by 0 bases and J by 8 bases, 6 bases remained unmatched. The CDR3 spans 14 residues. Germline V gene lookup returns CDR1 LGHNA and CDR2 YNFKEQ. Time point noted: patch test 1, 2 weeks after DPC sensitization. Treatment given: therapeutic diphenylcyclopropenone sensitization with weekly scalp DPC. This rearrangement joins TRBV4-2 to TRBJ1-2, with 7 nucleotides matching TRBD1. The sequence was collected from a woman aged 45-65 years with alopecia areata. Some clones in this sample may be carry-over from other donors' samples. The sequencing here drew on whole blood, taken in connection with sensitization to the hapten diphenylcyclopropenone (DPC). The CDR3 spells CASSQEQGVPGYTF. The CDR3, as DNA: TGTGCCAGCAGCCAAGAGCAGGGGGTTCCGGGCTACACCTTC.